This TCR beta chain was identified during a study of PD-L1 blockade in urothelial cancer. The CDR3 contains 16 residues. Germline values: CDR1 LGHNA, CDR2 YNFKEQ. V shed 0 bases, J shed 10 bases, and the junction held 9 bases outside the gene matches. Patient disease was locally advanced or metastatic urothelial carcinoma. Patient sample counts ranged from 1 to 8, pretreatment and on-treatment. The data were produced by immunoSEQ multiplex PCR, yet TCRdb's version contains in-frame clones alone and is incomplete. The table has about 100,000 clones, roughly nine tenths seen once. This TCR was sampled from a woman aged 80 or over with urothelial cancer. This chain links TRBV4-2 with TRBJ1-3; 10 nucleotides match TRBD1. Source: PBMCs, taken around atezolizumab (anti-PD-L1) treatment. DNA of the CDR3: TGTGCCAGCAGCCAAGACCAGGGACAGGGGAGTCCGACCATATATTTT. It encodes CASSQDQGQGSPTIYF.